In its sample, the clone carrying this T cell receptor (beta chain) was seen many times. Its antigen remains unidentified. Germline-derived CDR1 and CDR2 are SGHTA and FQGNSA. The CDR3 length is 12 residues. Trimming removed 6 bases from V and 0 bases from J, with 4 bases in between. The sample originates from a study of blood T cells in healthy people across ages. Findings of the study overall: Donors of long life had a larger count of naive CD4+ cells and greater diversity than aged donors.

Primers used in a second PCR of about 7 to 12 cycles were a sample-barcoded 5' primer and a J-beta primer mix. Each CDR3 protein is one row after TCRdb ran MiXCR on the 5' RACE reads. The sample yields some 1 million distinct CDR3 sequences, more than 35% seen once. This TCR was recovered from a woman aged 55-75 years in good health. V and J are TRBV7-2 and TRBJ2-3, with D hard to call. Sequencing input: blood. The CDR3 bases are TGTGCCAGCAGGAGGAGCACAGATACGCAGTATTTT. As protein: CASRRSTDTQYF.